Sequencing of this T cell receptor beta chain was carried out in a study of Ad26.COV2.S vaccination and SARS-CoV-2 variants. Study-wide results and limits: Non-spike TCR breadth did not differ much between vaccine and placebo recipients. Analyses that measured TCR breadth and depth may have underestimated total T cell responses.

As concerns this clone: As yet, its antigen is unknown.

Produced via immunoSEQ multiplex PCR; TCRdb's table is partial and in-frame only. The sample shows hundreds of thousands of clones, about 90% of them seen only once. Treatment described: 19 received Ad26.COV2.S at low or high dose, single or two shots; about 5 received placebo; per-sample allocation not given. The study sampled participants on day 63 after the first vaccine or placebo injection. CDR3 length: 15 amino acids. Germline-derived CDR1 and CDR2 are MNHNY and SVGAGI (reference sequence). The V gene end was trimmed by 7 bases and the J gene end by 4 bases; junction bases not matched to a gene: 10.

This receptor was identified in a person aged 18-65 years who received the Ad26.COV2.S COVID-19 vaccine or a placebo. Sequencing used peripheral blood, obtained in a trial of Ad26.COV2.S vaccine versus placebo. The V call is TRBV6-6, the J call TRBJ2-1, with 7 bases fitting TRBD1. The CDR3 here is CASTDPGQLYNEQFF. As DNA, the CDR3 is TGTGCCAGCACTGACCCGGGACAGCTATACAATGAGCAGTTCTTC.